This T cell receptor (beta chain) derives from a study of blood T cell repertoires in COVID-19. Across the whole study: From T cells, B-cell-depleted T cells, or PBMCs came the material, which was cDNA or gDNA.

Germline loops: CDR1 LGHDT, CDR2 YNNKEL (reference sequence). The CDR3 spans 16 residues. The J segment lost 2 bases and the V segment lost 3 bases, leaving 6 bases of the junction unmatched. Sequencing used immunoSEQ multiplex PCR; TCRdb keeps in-frame clones, though not all of them. The sample includes some 670,000 clones, 75% to 90% of them seen just once. The TCR sequence derives from a woman aged 18-35 years with acute or convalescent COVID-19. The chain joins TRBV3-1 (or the pseudogene TRBV3-2) to TRBJ2-1, with 8 positions matching TRBD2. The sequenced sample was peripheral blood. DNA for the CDR3: TGTGCCAGCAGCCAGGGAGCGGGGGTCCCCTACAATGAGCAGTTCTTC. This codes for CASSQGAGVPYNEQFF.